This TCR beta chain stems from a study of T cell responses to AZD1222 COVID-19 vaccine. The study's findings and limits: Breadth and depth of Spike-specific TCRs rose after two AZD1222 doses.

Assay: immunoSEQ multiplex PCR; the TCRdb copy retains only in-frame clones and omits some. The sample contains over 150,000 clones, around nine tenths of which appear only once. Worth noting for this clone: Antigen: not known.

This TCR derives from an adult in good health. The sample here was peripheral blood, taken on day 0 of AZD1222 vaccination.

The CDR3 sequence is CASSLGPAPRGGQYF. In nucleotides, the CDR3 is TGTGCCAGCAGTTTAGGCCCCGCACCCCGGGGGGGCCAGTACTTC. V and J are TRBV27 and TRBJ2-5, with 8 bases lining up with TRBD2. The CDR3 length is 15 residues. The germline gives CDR1 MNHEY, CDR2 SMNVEV (reference sequence). Trimming removed 2 bases from V and 10 bases from J; junction bases left unmatched: 12.